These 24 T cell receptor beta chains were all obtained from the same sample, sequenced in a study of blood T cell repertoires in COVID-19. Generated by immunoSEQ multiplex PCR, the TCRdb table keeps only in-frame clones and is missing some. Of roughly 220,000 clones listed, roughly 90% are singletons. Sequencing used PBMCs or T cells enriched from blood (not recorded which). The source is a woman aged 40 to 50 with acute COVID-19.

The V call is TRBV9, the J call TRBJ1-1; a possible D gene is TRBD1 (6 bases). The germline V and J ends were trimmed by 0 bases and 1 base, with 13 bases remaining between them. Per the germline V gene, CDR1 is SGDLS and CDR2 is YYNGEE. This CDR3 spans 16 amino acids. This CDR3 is CASSVGSVRGNTEAFF. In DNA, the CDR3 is TGTGCCAGCAGCGTAGGGTCCGTCAGGGGGAACACTGAAGCTTTCTTT.

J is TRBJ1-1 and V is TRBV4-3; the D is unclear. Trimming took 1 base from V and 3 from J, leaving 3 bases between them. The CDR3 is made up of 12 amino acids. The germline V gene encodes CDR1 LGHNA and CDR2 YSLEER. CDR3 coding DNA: TGCGCCAGCAGCCAAGCAGACACTGAAGCTTTCTTT. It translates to CASSQADTEAFF.

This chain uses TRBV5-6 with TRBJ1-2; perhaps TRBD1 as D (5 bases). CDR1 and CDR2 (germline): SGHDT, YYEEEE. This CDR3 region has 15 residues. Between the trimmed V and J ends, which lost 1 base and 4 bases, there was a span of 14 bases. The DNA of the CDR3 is TGTGCCAGCAGCTTGTCCGGGACTTCGAGCTATGGCTACACCTTC. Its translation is CASSLSGTSSYGYTF.

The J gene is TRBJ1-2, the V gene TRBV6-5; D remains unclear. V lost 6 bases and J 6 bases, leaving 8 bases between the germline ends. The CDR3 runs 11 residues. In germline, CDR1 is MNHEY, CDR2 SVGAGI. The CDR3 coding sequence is TGTGCCAGCAGCCAGAACAATGGCTACACCTTC. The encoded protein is CASSQNNGYTF.

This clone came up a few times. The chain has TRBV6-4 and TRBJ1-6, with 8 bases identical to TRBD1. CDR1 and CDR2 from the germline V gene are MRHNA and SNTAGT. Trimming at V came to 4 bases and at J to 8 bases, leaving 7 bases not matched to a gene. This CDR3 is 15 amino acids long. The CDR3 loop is CASSVTGTGDSPLHF. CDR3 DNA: TGTGCCAGCAGTGTAACCGGGACAGGAGATTCACCCCTCCACTTT.

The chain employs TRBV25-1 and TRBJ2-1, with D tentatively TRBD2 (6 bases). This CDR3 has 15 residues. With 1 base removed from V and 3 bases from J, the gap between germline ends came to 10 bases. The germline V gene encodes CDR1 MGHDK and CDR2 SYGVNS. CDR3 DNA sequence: TGTGCCAGCAGTGAATGGGTTAGCGGCTACAATGAGCAGTTCTTC. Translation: CASSEWVSGYNEQFF.

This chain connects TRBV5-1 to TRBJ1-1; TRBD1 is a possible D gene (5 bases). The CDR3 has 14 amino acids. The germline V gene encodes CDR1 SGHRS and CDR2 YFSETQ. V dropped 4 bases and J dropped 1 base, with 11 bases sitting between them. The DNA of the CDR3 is TGCGCCAGCAGCATGCAGGGTGGGAACACTGAAGCTTTCTTT. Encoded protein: CASSMQGGNTEAFF.

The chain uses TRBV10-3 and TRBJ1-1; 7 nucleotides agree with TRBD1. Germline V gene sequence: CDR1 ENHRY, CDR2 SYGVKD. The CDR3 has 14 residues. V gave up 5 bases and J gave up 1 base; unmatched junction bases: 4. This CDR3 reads CAISPTGTNTEAFF. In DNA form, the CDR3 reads TGTGCCATCAGTCCGACAGGGACGAACACTGAAGCTTTCTTT.

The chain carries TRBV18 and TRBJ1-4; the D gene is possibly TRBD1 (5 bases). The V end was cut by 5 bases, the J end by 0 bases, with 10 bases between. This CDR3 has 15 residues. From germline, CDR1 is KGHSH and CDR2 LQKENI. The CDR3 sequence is CASSFSDTTNEKLFF. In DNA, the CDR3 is TGTGCCAGCTCATTTTCGGACACAACTAATGAAAAACTGTTTTTT.

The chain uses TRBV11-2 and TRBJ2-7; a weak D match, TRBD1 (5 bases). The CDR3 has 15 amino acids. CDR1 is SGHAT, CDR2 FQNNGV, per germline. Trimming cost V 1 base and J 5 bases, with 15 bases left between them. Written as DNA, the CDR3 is TGTGCCAGCAGCTTAGGAGTTGGTGGGGCAAACGAGCAGTACTTC. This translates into CASSLGVGGANEQYF. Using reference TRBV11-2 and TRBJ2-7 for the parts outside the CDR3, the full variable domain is EAGVAQSPRYKIIEKRQSVAFWCNPISGHATLYWYQQILGQGPKLLIQFQNNGVVDDSQLPKDRFSAERLKGVDSTLKIQPAKLEDSAVYLCASSLGVGGANEQYFGPGTRLTVT.

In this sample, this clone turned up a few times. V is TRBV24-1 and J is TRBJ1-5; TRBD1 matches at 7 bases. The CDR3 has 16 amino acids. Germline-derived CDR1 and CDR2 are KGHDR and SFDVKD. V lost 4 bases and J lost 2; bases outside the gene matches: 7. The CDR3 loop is CATSDPRTGGNQPQHF. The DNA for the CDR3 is TGTGCCACCAGTGACCCCCGGACAGGCGGCAATCAGCCCCAGCATTTT.

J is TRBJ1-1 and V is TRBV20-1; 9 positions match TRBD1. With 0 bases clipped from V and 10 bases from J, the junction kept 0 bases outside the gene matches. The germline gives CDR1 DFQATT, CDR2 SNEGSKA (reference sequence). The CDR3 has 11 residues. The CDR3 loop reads CSAREDRGAFF. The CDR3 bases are TGCAGTGCTAGAGAGGACAGGGGAGCTTTCTTT.

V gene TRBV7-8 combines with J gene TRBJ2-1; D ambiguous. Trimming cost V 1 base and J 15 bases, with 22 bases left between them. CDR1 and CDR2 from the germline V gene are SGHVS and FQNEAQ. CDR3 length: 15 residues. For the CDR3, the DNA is TGTGCCAGCAGCTTAGTACAGAACACCTACAATCATCGGTTCTTC. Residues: CASSLVQNTYNHRFF.

Here the CDR3 reads CASSDPRRVASETQYF. Here the CDR3 DNA reads TGTGCCAGCAGTGACCCTCGCAGGGTAGCTTCGGAGACCCAGTACTTC. The chain employs TRBV2 and TRBJ2-5, with D tentatively TRBD1 (5 bases). The CDR3 totals 16 residues. Looked up from germline, CDR1 is SNHLY and CDR2 is FYNNEI. Between the trimmed V and J ends, which lost 3 bases and 5 bases, there was a span of 19 bases.

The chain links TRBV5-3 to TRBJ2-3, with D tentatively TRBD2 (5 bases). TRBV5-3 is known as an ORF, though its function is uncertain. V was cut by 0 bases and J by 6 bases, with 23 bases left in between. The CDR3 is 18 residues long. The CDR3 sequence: CARSLERGRALGADTQYF. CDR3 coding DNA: TGTGCCAGAAGCTTGGAGCGTGGACGGGCTCTGGGAGCTGATACGCAGTATTTT.

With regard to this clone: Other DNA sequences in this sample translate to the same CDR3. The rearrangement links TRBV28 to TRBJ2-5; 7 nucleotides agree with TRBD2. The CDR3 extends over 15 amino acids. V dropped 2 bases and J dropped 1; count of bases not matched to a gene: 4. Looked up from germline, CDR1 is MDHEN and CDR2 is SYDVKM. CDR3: CASSLSGAPQETQYF. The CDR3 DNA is TGTGCCAGCAGTTTAAGCGGGGCCCCCCAAGAGACCCAGTACTTC.

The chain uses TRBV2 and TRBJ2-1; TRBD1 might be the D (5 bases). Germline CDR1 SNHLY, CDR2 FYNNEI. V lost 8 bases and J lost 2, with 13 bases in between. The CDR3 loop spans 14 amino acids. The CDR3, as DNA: TGTGCCAGCTTACCGTCAGGGCCCTACAATGAGCAGTTCTTC. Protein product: CASLPSGPYNEQFF.

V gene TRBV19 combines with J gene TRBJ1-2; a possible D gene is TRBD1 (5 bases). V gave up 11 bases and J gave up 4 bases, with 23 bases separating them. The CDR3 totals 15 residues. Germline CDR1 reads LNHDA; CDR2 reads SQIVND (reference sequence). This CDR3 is CACNAQGRLSYGYTF. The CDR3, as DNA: TGTGCCTGTAATGCCCAGGGTCGACTTTCCTATGGCTACACCTTC.

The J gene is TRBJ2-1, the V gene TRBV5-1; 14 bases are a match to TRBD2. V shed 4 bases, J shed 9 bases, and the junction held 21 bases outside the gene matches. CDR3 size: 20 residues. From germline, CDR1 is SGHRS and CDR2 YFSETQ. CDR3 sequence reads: CASSTGGLAGGPGLLGEQFF. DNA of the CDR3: TGCGCCAGCAGCACCGGCGGACTAGCGGGGGGCCCGGGTTTGCTCGGTGAGCAGTTCTTC.

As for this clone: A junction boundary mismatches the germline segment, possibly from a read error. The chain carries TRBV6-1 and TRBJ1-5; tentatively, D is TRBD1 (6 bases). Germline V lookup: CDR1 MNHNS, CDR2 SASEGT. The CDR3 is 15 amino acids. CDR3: CASSSGQISNQPRHF. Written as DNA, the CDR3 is TGTGCCAGCAGTTCCGGACAGATAAGCAATCAGCCCCGGCATTTT.

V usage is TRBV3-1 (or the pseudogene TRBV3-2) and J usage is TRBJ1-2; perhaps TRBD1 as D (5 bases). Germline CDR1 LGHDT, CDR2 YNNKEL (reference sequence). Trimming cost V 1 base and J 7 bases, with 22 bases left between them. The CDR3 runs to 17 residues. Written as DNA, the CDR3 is TGTGCCAGCAGCCAAGGACCCGACAGCCTCCGAAGGGGTGGCTACACCTTC. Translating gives CASSQGPDSLRRGGYTF.

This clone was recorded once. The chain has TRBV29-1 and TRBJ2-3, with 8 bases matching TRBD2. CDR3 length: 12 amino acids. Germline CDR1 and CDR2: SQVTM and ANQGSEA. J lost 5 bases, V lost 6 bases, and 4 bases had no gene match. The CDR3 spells CSVGGVGDTQYF. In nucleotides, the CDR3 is TGCAGCGTCGGGGGGGTTGGAGATACGCAGTATTTT.

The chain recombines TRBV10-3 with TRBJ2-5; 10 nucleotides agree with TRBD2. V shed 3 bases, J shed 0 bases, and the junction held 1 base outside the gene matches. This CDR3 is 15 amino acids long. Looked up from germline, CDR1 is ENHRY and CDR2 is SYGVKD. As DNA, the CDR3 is TGTGCCATCAGTGACGGACTAGCGGACCAAGAGACCCAGTACTTC. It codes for CAISDGLADQETQYF.

CDR3 amino acids: CSASLQAQPGDGYTF. CDR3 in DNA: TGCAGTGCTAGTCTACAGGCCCAACCAGGCGATGGCTACACCTTC. The chain links TRBV20-1 to TRBJ1-2, with a weak D call TRBD1 (5 bases). V was clipped by 3 bases and J by 6 bases, with 20 bases between them. CDR1 and CDR2 from the germline V gene are DFQATT and SNEGSKA (reference sequence). The CDR3 is made up of 15 amino acids.